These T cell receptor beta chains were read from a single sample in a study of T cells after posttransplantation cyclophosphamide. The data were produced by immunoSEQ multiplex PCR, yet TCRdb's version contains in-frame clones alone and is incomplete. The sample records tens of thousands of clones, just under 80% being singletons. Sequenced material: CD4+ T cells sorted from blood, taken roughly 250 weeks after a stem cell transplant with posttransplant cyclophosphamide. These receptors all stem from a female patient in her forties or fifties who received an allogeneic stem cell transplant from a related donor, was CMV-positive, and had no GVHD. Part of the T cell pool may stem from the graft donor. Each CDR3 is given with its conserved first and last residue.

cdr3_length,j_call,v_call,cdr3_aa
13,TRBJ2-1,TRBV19,CASRDSHYNEQFF
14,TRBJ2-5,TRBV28,CASSLQGMVETQYF
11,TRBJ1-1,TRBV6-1,CASAGTLKAFF
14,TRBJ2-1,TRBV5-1,CASSNPTGGGEQFF
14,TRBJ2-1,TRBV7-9,CASSLGMGGQKQFF
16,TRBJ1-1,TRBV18,CASSSLPSQGGTEAFF
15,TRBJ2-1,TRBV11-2,CASSLGTAFANEQFF
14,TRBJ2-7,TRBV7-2,CASRWDSYSYEQYF
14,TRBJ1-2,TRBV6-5,CARRGTDHGYGYTF
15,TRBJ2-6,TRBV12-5,CASGLGGSGANVLTF
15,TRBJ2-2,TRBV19,CASSIVQGLTGELFF
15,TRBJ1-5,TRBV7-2,CASSSPGGAFQPQHF
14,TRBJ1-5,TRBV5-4,CASSLQGEGQPQHF
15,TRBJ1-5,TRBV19,CASSKSGNSNQPQHF
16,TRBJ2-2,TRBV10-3,CAISESLGRATGELFF
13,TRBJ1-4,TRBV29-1,CSVAWGANEKLFF
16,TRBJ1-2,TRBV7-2,CASSHRAPRANYGYTF
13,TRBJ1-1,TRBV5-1,CASSDAGGPEAFF
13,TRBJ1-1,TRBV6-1,CASRDRVSAEAFF
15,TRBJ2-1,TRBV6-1,CASTEWASGGAKQFF
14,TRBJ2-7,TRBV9,CASSVGGSSYEQYF
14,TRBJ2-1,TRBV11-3,CASSLGHRAGEQFF
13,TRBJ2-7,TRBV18,CASSEKPSYEQYF
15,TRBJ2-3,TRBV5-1,CASSFYRSSTDTQYF
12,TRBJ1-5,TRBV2,CASSDPYQPQHF
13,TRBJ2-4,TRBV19,CASSLGLGNIQYF
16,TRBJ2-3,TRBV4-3,CASSQGNRGTSDTQYF
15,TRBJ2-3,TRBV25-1,CASTPGGVGTDTQYF
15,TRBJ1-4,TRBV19,CASSIGGATNEKLFF
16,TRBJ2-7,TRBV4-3,CASSQDLGAGFYEQYF
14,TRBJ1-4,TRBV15,CATSRVRKIEKLFF
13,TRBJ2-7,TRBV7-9,CASSPRGVYEQYF
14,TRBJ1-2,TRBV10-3,CAIRDGQANYGYTF
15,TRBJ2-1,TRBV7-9,CATARAGGFYNEQFF
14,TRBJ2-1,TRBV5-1,CASSLVGLVNEQFF
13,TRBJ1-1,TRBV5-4,CASSLDSVAEAFF
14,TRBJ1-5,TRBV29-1,CSVVGQGGNQPQHF
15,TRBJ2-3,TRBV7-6,CASSLGGGNTDTQYF
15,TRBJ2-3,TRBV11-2,CASSLGGGAADTQYF
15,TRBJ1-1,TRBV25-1,CASSDPPGQVTEAFF
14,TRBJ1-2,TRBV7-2,CASSLGGANYGYTF
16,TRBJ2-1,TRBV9,CASSVEARLAGNEQFF
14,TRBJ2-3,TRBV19,CASNRGPSTDTQYF
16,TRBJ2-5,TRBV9,CASSVASSGGAETQYF
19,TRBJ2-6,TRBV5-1,CASSLNSGGQSSGANVLTF
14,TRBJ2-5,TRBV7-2,CASSLQGLGETQYF
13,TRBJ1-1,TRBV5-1,CASSTGEAAEAFF
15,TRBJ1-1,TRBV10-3,CAILNAGQGKTEAFF
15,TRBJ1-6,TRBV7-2,CASSLLVPGGSPLHF
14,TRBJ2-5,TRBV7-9,CASSFHSGQETQYF
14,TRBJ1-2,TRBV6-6,CASSYGRGSYGYTF